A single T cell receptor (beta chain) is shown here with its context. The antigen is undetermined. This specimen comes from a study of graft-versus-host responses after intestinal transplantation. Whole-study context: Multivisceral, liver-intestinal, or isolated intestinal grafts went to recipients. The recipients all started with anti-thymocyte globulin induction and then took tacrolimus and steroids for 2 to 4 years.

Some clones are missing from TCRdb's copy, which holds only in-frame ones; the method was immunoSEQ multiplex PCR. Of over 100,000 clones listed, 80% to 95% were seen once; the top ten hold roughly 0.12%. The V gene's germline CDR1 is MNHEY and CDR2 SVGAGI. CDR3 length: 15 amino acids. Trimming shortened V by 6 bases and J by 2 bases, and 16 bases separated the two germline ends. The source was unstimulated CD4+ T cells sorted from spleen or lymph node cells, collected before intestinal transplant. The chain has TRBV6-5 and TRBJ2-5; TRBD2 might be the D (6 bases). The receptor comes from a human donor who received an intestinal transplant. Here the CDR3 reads CASRIGALAQETQYF. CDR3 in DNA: TGTGCCAGCAGGATCGGGGCACTAGCTCAAGAGACCCAGTACTTC.